The T cell receptor beta chain described here comes from a study of tumor-infiltrating lymphocytes in primary liver carcinoma (dated by TCRdb to 2017 to 2019). Background on the whole study: Hepatocellular carcinoma (four) or combined HCC and intrahepatic cholangiocarcinoma (one) was present in the five patients, who were three men and two women aged 30 to 69 years. The five patients had tumors staged T1-T3 N0M0, with maximum diameters ranging from roughly 4 to 10 cm. Each sample produced about 3.5 to 7.13 million productive TCRbeta reads, and read depth showed no significant difference between tissue types. The study combined TCRbeta repertoire sequencing, expression microarrays and whole-exome sequencing across five regions of each liver tumor, with adjacent normal tissue and blood. A total of 35 specimens from 5 patients went through TCRbeta repertoire sequencing, namely 25 tumor regions, 5 adjacent noncancerous liver tissues and 5 peripheral blood samples. The 25 or so tumor region samples were profiled with Agilent mRNA microarrays so that TCRbeta repertoire diversity could be related to the local molecular phenotype. Technical replicate repertoires showed high reproducibility, with mean shared-clone rates about 0.92 and correlation coefficients above 0.95. Broader findings and caveats from the paper: Only the TCR beta chain was sequenced, which likely underestimates true repertoire diversity because unpaired alpha chains were not captured. Pairs of tumor regions showed greater repertoire overlap (mean roughly 35%) than tumor-adjacent pairs (approximately 17%) or tumor-blood pairs (around 15%), which is consistent with antigen-driven expansion. Only a few patients were included in the study, and the authors note that the findings should be validated in a larger study. Only about 8-24% of top clones were present in all five regions of a tumor, suggesting spatial heterogeneity of tumor-infiltrating T cells. Since the samples were bulk and unsorted, there was no way to compare CD4+ and CD8+ T cell repertoires. A significantly larger repertoire fraction was made up by the top 250 clones in tumors than in blood (p = 0.039).

Without any cell sorting, total RNA and DNA were co-extracted from about 20-30 mg of bulk tissue using the AllPrep DNA/RNA mini kit. Between late 2015 and March 2016, five patients in China with histopathologically diagnosed primary liver carcinoma had surgical resection. At the time of sampling, the patients were treatment-naive and had chronic HBV infection. Five spatially separated regions were sampled from each tumor: the superior, inferior, left-lateral and right-lateral poles, plus the tumor centre. Histology showed that every tumor sample contained more than 85% viable tumor cells. Fresh tumor and adjacent tissue pieces were bisected; one half was stored in RNAlater at -80°C, the other sent for histology. Inclusive of the bounding cysteine and phenylalanine, the CDR3 is 14 residues long. CDR3 DNA is the only sequence kept; it has 42 bases, read in frame from the first base. Reading the germline V gene (reference sequence) gives CDR1 SGHKS and CDR2 YYEKEE. The trim is 0 bases for V and 5 bases for J, with a gap of 8 bases between the germline ends.

Only a few counts were recorded for this clonotype. The antigen this receptor binds is unknown. A single base separates this from a much larger clone, so it may be a read error. A constant-region primer and ProtoScript II reverse transcriptase were used to reverse-transcribe TCRbeta-specific cDNA from about 530 ng total RNA. Construction of the TCRbeta libraries relied on three nested rounds of multiplex PCR, following a slightly modified ARM-PCR procedure. Each of the first two PCR rounds ran for about 10 cycles and used multiplex TRBV1-TRBV30 forward primers together with a Cbeta reverse primer. Sample barcodes and Illumina adapters were attached in a final 25-cycle PCR using Deep VentR polymerase. Before sequencing, amplicons of 200-500 bp were purified from gel using a QIAquick gel extraction kit. An Illumina HiSeq 2500 was used to sequence the TCRbeta amplicons, generating 250-bp paired-end reads. As for the authors' bioinformatics: To recover full CDR3 sequences, reads were quality-trimmed using Trimmomatic v0.33 and paired reads were then merged using FLASH v1.2.11. MiGEC v1.2.1b assigned V, D and J germline segments to the rearranged TCRbeta sequences. Clonotype statistics and Shannon-Wiener diversity indices were computed with VDJtools v1.0.0. Except for diversity analysis, only each sample's 250 most abundant clonotypes were used in subsequent analyses to reduce sampling bias. The public reads were quality trimmed at Q25 with fastp and then assembled into clones with MiXCR by TCRdb, keeping productive beta chains. Under each unique CDR3 protein, matching rows form one entry showing the most common genes and DNA. TCRdb, not the original authors, processed these V and J calls. The sample data list about 59,000 distinct CDR3 sequences, and less than 75% of these were observed just once. The ten largest clones capture approximately 50% of the sample.

The receptor comes from a man aged 40-49 years with primary liver carcinoma and hepatitis B virus infection. Sequenced sample: liver tumor tissue from sampling region 2. The cell subset or site label here, explained by the study, means: tumor region T2, inferior pole. Here the chain combines TRBV5-5 and TRBJ2-2, with TRBD2 perhaps the D gene, on 5 matching bases. The CDR3 region reads CASSLEAGTGELFF. At the DNA level, the sequence is TGTGCCAGCAGCTTGGAGGCGGGTACCGGGGAGCTGTTTTTT.